This TCR beta chain was obtained from a study of cytomegalovirus exposure and HLA in healthy donors. Losses at the gene ends were 4 bases for V and 0 bases for J; bases not matched to a gene: 13. Germline loops: CDR1 SGHRS, CDR2 YFSETQ. The CDR3 consists of 17 residues. PCR primers comprised 60 Vbeta and 13 Jbeta primers. Generated by immunoSEQ multiplex PCR, the TCRdb table keeps only in-frame clones and is missing some. The sample carries approximately 170,000 clones, about 82% recorded once. The receptor was isolated from a male donor in good health and CMV-seronegative. This chain connects TRBV5-1 to TRBJ2-7, with 7 bases fitting TRBD1. Sequenced input: PBMCs. The CDR3 region has the DNA TGCGCCAGCAGCCTGATGGGACAGACGATTGCCTCCTACGAGCAGTACTTC. Its protein is CASSLMGQTIASYEQYF.